Below are 17 T cell receptor beta chains sequenced from a single sample in a study of blood T cell repertoires in COVID-19. TCRdb's table, derived via immunoSEQ multiplex PCR, lists solely in-frame clones and lacks some. Of just over 300,000 clones listed, 85% to 90% are singletons. The source material was PBMCs or T cells enriched from blood (not recorded which). These receptors all come from a man aged 25 to 40 who had recovered from COVID-19.

The chain recombines TRBV24-1 with TRBJ1-5; 10 bases agree with TRBD1. The junction had 5 bases not matched to a gene; V was cut back by 3 bases and J by 7 bases. This CDR3 has 15 residues. CDR1 is KGHDR and CDR2 is SFDVKD in the germline V gene. For the CDR3, the DNA is TGTGCCACCAGTGATACTAGGACAGGGGGGCAGCCCCAGCATTTT. Amino acids: CATSDTRTGGQPQHF.

The chain couples TRBV5-6 to TRBJ2-1; 10 bases map to TRBD1. Germline trimming cut 7 bases from V and 0 bases from J; bases unmatched to any gene: 16. Germline CDR1 reads SGHDT; CDR2 reads YYEEEE. The CDR3 is 19 amino acids. The CDR3 DNA reads TGTGCCAGCTACCGAGCGGGACAGGGGCCATTTAGCTCCTACAATGAGCAGTTCTTC. Amino acid sequence: CASYRAGQGPFSSYNEQFF.

The chain uses TRBV29-1 and TRBJ1-3; D gene uncertain. This CDR3 is built from 13 residues. Germline values: CDR1 SQVTM, CDR2 ANQGSEA. V was pared by 5 bases and J by 0 bases, with 8 bases between. CDR3 nucleotides: TGCAGCGTTCGGACTTTCTCTGGAAACACCATATATTTT. Translation gives CSVRTFSGNTIYF.

This chain connects TRBV4-1 to TRBJ2-1, with TRBD1 matching 9 bases. This CDR3 spans 16 amino acids. The trim removed 3 bases at V and 4 bases at J, leaving 7 bases unmatched. Germline V gene data show CDR1 as MGHRA and CDR2 as YSYEKL. CDR3 residues: CASSQWDRDSYNEQFF. In DNA, the CDR3 is TGCGCCAGCAGCCAGTGGGACAGGGATTCGTACAATGAGCAGTTCTTC.

This clone was found once. The V call is TRBV7-9, the J call TRBJ1-1; no firm D call. With 2 bases removed from V and 7 bases from J, the gap between germline ends came to 11 bases. Germline CDR1 is SEHNR and CDR2 is FQNEAQ (reference sequence). This CDR3 is built from 13 residues. For the CDR3, the DNA is TGTGCCAGCAGCTTACTGGTCCAGATTGAAGCTTTCTTT. Translating it yields CASSLLVQIEAFF.

The chain uses TRBV12-3 or TRBV12-4 and TRBJ2-7, with D uncertain. This CDR3 comprises 12 residues. V was cut by 3 bases and J by 6 bases, with 9 bases left in between. The CDR3, as DNA: TGTGCCAGCAGTTTCCAGGTCCGCGAGCAGTACTTC. The encoded protein is CASSFQVREQYF.

This clone was observed a single time. V gene TRBV21-1 combines with J gene TRBJ2-3; the table's D gene call, TRBD2, was not cross checked with the DNA. TRBV21-1 is a recognized pseudogene. CDR3 length equals 17 residues. The CDR3 protein is CASSPPAAGGGTDTQYF. The CDR3 nucleotides read TGTGCCAGCAGCCCCCCGGCGGCCGGCGGGGGCACAGATACGCAGTATTTT.

The chain employs TRBV7-2 and TRBJ2-1, with 9 bases aligning to TRBD2. With V trimmed by 5 bases and J by 6 bases, 8 bases remained unmatched. This CDR3 spans 15 amino acids. Per germline, CDR1 SGHTA and CDR2 FQGNSA. CDR3 nucleotides: TGTGCCAGCAGCGTCGGGACTAGCCGGGGCAATGAGCAGTTCTTC. This encodes CASSVGTSRGNEQFF.

The genes are TRBV28 and TRBJ2-3; no definite D call. Trimming took off 5 bases at V and 9 bases at J, with 18 bases between the two ends. The CDR3 runs 14 residues. Germline V gene lookup returns CDR1 MDHEN and CDR2 SYDVKM. CDR3 nucleotide sequence: TGTGCCAGCAGTAGCGACGGTCCCATTTTGACGCAGTATTTT. Translating it yields CASSSDGPILTQYF. Variable domain in full (rest from reference TRBV28 and TRBJ2-3): DVKVTQSSRYLVKRTGEKVFLECVQDMDHENMFWYRQDPGLGLRLIYFSYDVKMKEKGDIPEGYSVSREKKERFSLILESASTNQTSMYLCASSSDGPILTQYFGPGTRLTVL.

This sequence joins TRBV28 and TRBJ2-6, with D hard to call. V gave up 5 bases and J gave up 0 bases, with 14 bases separating them. CDR1 is MDHEN, CDR2 SYDVKM, per germline. The CDR3 spans 17 residues. The CDR3 sequence: CASSPPPGYSGANVLTF. The CDR3 nucleotides are TGTGCCAGCAGTCCTCCCCCCGGTTACTCTGGGGCCAACGTCCTGACTTTC.

The chain couples TRBV5-1 to TRBJ1-5; 7 positions match TRBD1. The CDR3 extends over 14 amino acids. CDR1 and CDR2 from the germline V gene are SGHRS and YFSETQ. With V trimmed by 0 bases and J by 4 bases, 1 base remained unmatched. Here the CDR3 DNA reads TGCGCCAGCAGCTTGGCGACAGGGAATCAGCCCCAGCATTTT. This sequence encodes CASSLATGNQPQHF.

The chain joins TRBV6-5 to TRBJ1-2, with 8 positions matching TRBD1. Trimming at V came to 10 bases and at J to 12 bases, leaving 10 bases not matched to a gene. CDR3 length equals 11 residues. Germline CDR1 is MNHEY and CDR2 is SVGAGI. The CDR3 coding sequence is TGTGCCATTGACGGACAGGGCGGTAACACCTTC. As protein: CAIDGQGGNTF.

This rearrangement joins TRBV5-8 to TRBJ1-1; 7 bases map to TRBD1. The J segment lost 2 bases and the V segment lost 4 bases, leaving 5 bases of the junction unmatched. There are 14 residues in the CDR3. In germline, CDR1 is SGHTS, CDR2 YDEGEE. The CDR3 loop is CASSEQGSNTEAFF. For the CDR3, the DNA is TGTGCCAGCAGCGAACAGGGGTCCAACACTGAAGCTTTCTTT.

The rearrangement joins TRBV12-3 or TRBV12-4 to TRBJ1-2; D may be TRBD1 (5 bases). Trimming stripped 8 bases from V and 4 bases from J, with 14 bases between. The CDR3 covers 13 residues. CDR3 residues: CASREAGSYGYTF. The CDR3 DNA follows: TGTGCCAGCCGGGAGGCAGGGAGCTATGGCTACACCTTC.

The V call is TRBV19, the J call TRBJ2-2, with a possible D match to TRBD1 (6 bases). The CDR3 contains 14 residues. Germline values: CDR1 LNHDA, CDR2 SQIVND (reference sequence). The ends were cut back, 9 bases at V and 0 bases at J, with 11 bases in the middle. The CDR3 nucleotides read TGTGCCAGCGACGGGACACCGAACACCGGGGAGCTGTTTTTT. Protein sequence: CASDGTPNTGELFF.

The CDR3 coding sequence is TGTGCCAGCAGCTCTTCAGGGGCGGGTTCCAAAAACATTCAGTACTTC. Encoded protein: CASSSSGAGSKNIQYF. This sequence joins TRBV7-2 and TRBJ2-4; TRBD1 is a possible D gene (6 bases). V shed 4 bases and J shed 2 bases, with 15 bases lying between them. Germline CDR1 is SGHTA and CDR2 is FQGNSA. This CDR3 spans 16 amino acids.

The CDR3 loop is CASSRQGARDYSPLHF. In nucleotides, the CDR3 is TGTGCCAGTAGCCGACAGGGGGCTAGGGATTATTCACCCCTCCACTTT. The genes are TRBV19 and TRBJ1-6; 10 nucleotides align to TRBD1. Germline assignment: CDR1 LNHDA and CDR2 SQIVND (reference sequence). Losses at the gene ends were 6 bases for V and 8 bases for J; bases not matched to a gene: 10. CDR3 size: 16 residues.